This entry concerns a single T cell receptor (beta chain). The target antigen is unknown. V lost 7 bases and J lost 5, with 6 bases in between. The CDR3 covers 11 residues. The germline V gene has CDR1 LGHNT and CDR2 FRNRAP. This specimen belongs to a study of OX40 agonist ivuxolimab in advanced cancers. Overall study context: A mean age of roughly 66 years, range roughly 20 to 80, was recorded, and 80% to 90% were male. Of the patients, three showed partial responses, one with hepatocellular carcinoma and two with cutaneous melanoma. Earlier anti-PD-1, anti-PD-L1 or anti-CTLA-4 therapy was permitted; roughly 37% had received some.

Generated by immunoSEQ multiplex PCR, the TCRdb table keeps only in-frame clones and is missing some. The data contain about 140,000 clones, less than 95% of them seen just once; the ten biggest clones take up 0.95% to 1.4%. Notes on the study in general: It was not determined which antigens were specifically recognized by the peripheral T cells that had undergone clonal expansion.

The sample here was CD4+ or CD8+ T cells sorted from blood, taken in a trial of the OX40 agonist ivuxolimab. The V call is TRBV12-5, the J call TRBJ2-1; D unclear. This receptor was identified in an adult with an advanced solid tumor such as melanoma, head and neck, liver or kidney cancer. This CDR3 is CASEVDNEQFF. The CDR3 region has the DNA TGTGCTAGTGAGGTGGACAATGAGCAGTTCTTC.